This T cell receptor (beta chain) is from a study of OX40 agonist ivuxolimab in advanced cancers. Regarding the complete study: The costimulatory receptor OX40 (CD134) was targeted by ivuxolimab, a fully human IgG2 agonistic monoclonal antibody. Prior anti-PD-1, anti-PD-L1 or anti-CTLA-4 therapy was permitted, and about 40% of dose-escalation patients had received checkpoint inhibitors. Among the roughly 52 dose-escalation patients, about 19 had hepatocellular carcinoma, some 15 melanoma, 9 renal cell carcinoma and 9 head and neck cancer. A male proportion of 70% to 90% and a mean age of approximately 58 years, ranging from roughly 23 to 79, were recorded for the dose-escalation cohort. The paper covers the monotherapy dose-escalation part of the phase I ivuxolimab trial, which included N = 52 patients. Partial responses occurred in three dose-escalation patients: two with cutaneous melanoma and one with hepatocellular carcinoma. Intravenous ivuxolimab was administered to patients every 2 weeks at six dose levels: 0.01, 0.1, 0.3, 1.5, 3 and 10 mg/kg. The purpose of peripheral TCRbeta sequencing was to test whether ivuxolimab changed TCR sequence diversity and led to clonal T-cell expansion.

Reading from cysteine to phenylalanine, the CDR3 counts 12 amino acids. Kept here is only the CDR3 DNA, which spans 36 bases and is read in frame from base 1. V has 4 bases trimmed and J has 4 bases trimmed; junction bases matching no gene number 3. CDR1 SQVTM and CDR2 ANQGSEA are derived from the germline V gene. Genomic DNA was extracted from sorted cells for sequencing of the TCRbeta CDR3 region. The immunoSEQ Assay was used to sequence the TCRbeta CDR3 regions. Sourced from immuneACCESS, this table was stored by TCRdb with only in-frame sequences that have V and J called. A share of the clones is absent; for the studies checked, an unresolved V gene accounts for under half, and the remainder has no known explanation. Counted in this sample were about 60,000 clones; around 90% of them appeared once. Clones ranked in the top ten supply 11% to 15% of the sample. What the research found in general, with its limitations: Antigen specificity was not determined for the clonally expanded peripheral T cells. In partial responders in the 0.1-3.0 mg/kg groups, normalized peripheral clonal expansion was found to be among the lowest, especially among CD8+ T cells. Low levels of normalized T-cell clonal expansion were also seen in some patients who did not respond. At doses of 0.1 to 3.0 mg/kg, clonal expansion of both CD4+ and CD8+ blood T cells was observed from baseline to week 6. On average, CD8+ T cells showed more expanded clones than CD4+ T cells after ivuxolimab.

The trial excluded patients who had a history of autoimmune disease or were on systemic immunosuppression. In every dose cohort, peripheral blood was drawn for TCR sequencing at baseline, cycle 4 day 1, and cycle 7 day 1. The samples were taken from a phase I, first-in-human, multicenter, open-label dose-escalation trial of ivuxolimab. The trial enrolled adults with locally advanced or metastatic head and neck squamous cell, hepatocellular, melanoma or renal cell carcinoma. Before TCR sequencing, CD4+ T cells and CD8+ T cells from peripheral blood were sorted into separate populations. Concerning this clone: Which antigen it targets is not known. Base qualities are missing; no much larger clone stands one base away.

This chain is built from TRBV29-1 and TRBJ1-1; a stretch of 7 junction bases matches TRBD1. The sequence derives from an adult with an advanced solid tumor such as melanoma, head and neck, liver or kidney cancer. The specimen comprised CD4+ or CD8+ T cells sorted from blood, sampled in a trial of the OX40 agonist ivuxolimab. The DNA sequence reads TGCAGCGTTGCGACAGGGCCCACTGAAGCTTTCTTT. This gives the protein CSVATGPTEAFF.